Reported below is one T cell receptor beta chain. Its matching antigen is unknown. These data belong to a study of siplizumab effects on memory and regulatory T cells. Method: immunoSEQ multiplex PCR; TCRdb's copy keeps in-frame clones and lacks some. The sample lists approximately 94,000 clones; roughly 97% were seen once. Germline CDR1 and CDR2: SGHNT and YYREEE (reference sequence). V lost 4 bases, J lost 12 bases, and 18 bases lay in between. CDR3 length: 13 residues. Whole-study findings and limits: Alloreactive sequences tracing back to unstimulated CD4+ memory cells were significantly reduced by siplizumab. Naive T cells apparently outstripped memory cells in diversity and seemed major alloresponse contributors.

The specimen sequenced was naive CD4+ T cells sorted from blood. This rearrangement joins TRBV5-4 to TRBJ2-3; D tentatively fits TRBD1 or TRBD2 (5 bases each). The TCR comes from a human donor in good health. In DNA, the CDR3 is TGTGCCAGCAGCCACCCCGGGACGCACGACCAGTATTTT. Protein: CASSHPGTHDQYF.